This T cell receptor (beta chain) was recovered during a study of CD8 T cells in ankylosing spondylitis. Study outcomes and limitations: Disease-linked clones reportedly concentrated significantly in matched ankylosing spondylitis synovial fluid. A number of the motif variants had already been described in reactive arthritis synovial fluid and blood. CD8+ by phenotype, disease-linked clones were relatively rare in peripheral blood.

This clonotype was observed at least ten times. Its specificity is not known. The CDR3 is 14 residues long. Trimming shortened V by 6 bases and J by 2 bases, and 11 bases separated the two germline ends. TCRdb re-analysed the 5' RACE reads in MiXCR, keeping a single row per CDR3 protein. The sample yields 200,000 or so distinct CDR3 sequences, about a quarter seen once. The receptor's source is a male donor with ankylosing spondylitis or in good health (not recorded which). The chain is built from TRBV12-3 or TRBV12-4 and TRBJ1-3; D gene unclear. Sequenced material: blood, either unsorted or a sorted T cell fraction (not recorded which). The CDR3 protein is CASRLSGTGNTIYF. For the CDR3, the DNA is TGTGCCAGCAGGCTATCCGGCACTGGAAACACCATATATTTT.